The 5 T cell receptor beta chains given below trace back to one sample, sequenced in a study of blood T cell repertoires in COVID-19. Method: immunoSEQ multiplex PCR; TCRdb's copy keeps in-frame clones and lacks some. Among 350,000 to 450,000 clones listed, about 87% were seen once. Sequenced material: peripheral blood. Receptor source: a human donor in a cohort sampled during active COVID-19.

This chain joins TRBV6-1 and TRBJ2-5, with TRBD2 matching over 11 bases. Per germline, CDR1 MNHNS and CDR2 SASEGT. CDR3 size: 18 residues. Losses at the gene ends were 0 bases for V and 4 bases for J; bases not matched to a gene: 10. The DNA of the CDR3 is TGTGCCAGCAGTGAAGCAGTTTACGGGCTAGCGGGGGGAGAGACCCAGTACTTC. Translation gives CASSEAVYGLAGGETQYF.

For the CDR3, the DNA is TGTGCCAGCAGCGACGGGGCGGGGGCGGCAGGCATTCAGTACTTC. Protein: CASSDGAGAAGIQYF. J is TRBJ2-4 and V is TRBV6-5; D is perhaps TRBD2 (7 bases). Germline lookup yields CDR1 MNHEY and CDR2 SVGAGI. The CDR3 consists of 15 residues. V was shortened by 6 bases and J by 9 bases, with 21 bases between the two germline ends.

The chain is built from TRBV13 and TRBJ2-5; a possible D gene is TRBD2 (7 bases). V was trimmed by 6 bases and J by 2 bases, leaving 16 bases between them. The CDR3 runs 15 residues. Germline-derived CDR1 and CDR2 are PRHDT and FYEKMQ (reference sequence). The DNA of the CDR3 is TGTGCCAGCAGAGGAAGGGGGGGGTATCAAGAGACCCAGTACTTC. Protein sequence: CASRGRGGYQETQYF.

This clone was seen only a few times. This sequence joins TRBV3-1 (or the pseudogene TRBV3-2) and TRBJ1-2; D may be TRBD1 (6 bases). Germline-derived CDR1 and CDR2 are LGHDT and YNNKEL (reference sequence). The CDR3 has 14 amino acids. The V gene lost 0 bases and the J gene lost 7 bases, with 12 bases spanning the gap. Here the CDR3 DNA reads TGTGCCAGCAGCCAAGATAGTCAGGGGTCTGGCTACACCTTC. As protein: CASSQDSQGSGYTF.

The J gene is TRBJ2-7, the V gene TRBV5-6, with a tentative D call TRBD1 (5 bases). The CDR3 is 14 residues long. The germline V gene has CDR1 SGHDT and CDR2 YYEEEE. V dropped 4 bases and J dropped 3 bases, with 14 bases sitting between them. The CDR3 here is CASSLRQSLYEQYF. The CDR3, as DNA: TGTGCCAGCAGCCTTAGACAGAGCCTCTACGAGCAGTACTTC.